What follows are 31 T cell receptor beta chains derived from one specimen sequenced in a study of post-analysis software for immune sequencing data. Study results and limitations: When patients were compared with controls, about five TRBV segments were more frequent, TRBV5-6, TRBV5-1 and TRBV20-1 among them.

Unique molecular identifiers were carried by the TCR beta cDNA libraries. In TCRdb, the PCR reads were re-called with MiXCR into one record per CDR3 protein. Among about 770,000 distinct CDR3 sequences, just over 45% were seen once, and the ten largest hold 4% to 5%. Their antigens are not known. Sequenced sample: blood. The origin of the receptors is a girl under 18 with multiple sclerosis.

The rearrangement joins TRBV19 to TRBJ1-2; D may be TRBD1 (5 bases). Between the trimmed V and J ends, which lost 6 bases and 3 bases, there was a span of 17 bases. This CDR3 is 15 amino acids long. Germline CDR1 is LNHDA and CDR2 is SQIVND (reference sequence). CDR3 region: CASRKTALNDYGYTF. The CDR3 nucleotides are TGTGCCAGTAGGAAGACAGCCCTTAACGACTATGGCTACACCTTC.

CDR3 loop: CSAGTGEFANYGYTF. The CDR3 DNA is TGCAGCGCGGGGACAGGGGAATTTGCTAACTATGGCTACACCTTC. J is TRBJ1-2 and V is TRBV29-1; TRBD1 aligns across 10 bases. Germline CDR1 reads SQVTM; CDR2 reads ANQGSEA. The CDR3 covers 15 residues. The V gene end was trimmed by 7 bases and the J gene end by 0 bases; junction bases not matched to a gene: 8.

This clonotype was seen only a few times. The chain links TRBV4-1 to TRBJ2-1; 10 nucleotides match TRBD2. V lost 4 bases to trimming and J lost 13 bases; unmatched junction nucleotides: 13. From germline, CDR1 is MGHRA and CDR2 YSYEKL. The CDR3 sequence is 15 residues long. This chain's CDR3 is CASSPGGAGGPYQFF. In nucleotides, the CDR3 is TGCGCCAGCAGCCCGGGAGGAGCGGGAGGGCCGTACCAGTTCTTC.

This clonotype was seen more than once but under ten times. This rearrangement joins TRBV6-5 to TRBJ2-4, with 13 bases that match TRBD2. CDR1 MNHEY and CDR2 SVGAGI come from the germline V gene. The CDR3 has 18 amino acids. Trimming removed 0 bases from V and 2 bases from J; junction bases left unmatched: 4. Written as DNA, the CDR3 is TGTGCCAGCAGTTACTCGACTAGCGGGAGGACTTCCAAAAACATTCAGTACTTC. Amino acids: CASSYSTSGRTSKNIQYF.

This clonotype was picked up a small number of times. The CDR3 nucleotides are TGTGCCAGCAGCCAATTCAAGGGGGCCCTAGAGACCCAGTACTTC. This gives the protein CASSQFKGALETQYF. The chain combines TRBV3-1 with TRBJ2-5, with 7 nucleotides matching TRBD1. Germline V gene data show CDR1 as LGHDT and CDR2 as YNNKEL (reference sequence). The CDR3 totals 15 residues. V trimming: 2 bases; J trimming: 4 bases; junction bases outside the gene matches: 7.

The genes are TRBV6-6 and TRBJ2-7; D might be TRBD1 or TRBD2, each matching 5 bases. Deletions cut 1 base from V and 3 bases from J, with 10 bases between. Germline V gene lookup returns CDR1 MNHNY and CDR2 SVGAGI (reference sequence). The CDR3 length is 14 residues. Here the CDR3 DNA reads TGTGCCAGCAGTTACTTTCCGGGGCACTACGAGCAGTACTTC. This gives the protein CASSYFPGHYEQYF.

This clonotype was seen a few times. V and J are TRBV12-3 or TRBV12-4 and TRBJ2-3; 16 nucleotides match TRBD2. V lost 3 bases, J lost 8 bases, and 5 bases stayed unmatched. The CDR3 contains 16 residues. CDR3 sequence (DNA): TGTGCCAGCAGTTTCGGGACTAGCGGGAGGGCCGGTACGCAGTATTTT. This codes for CASSFGTSGRAGTQYF.

For this clonotype: An end of the junction does not agree with germline; a read error may underlie this. This chain joins TRBV10-3 and TRBJ2-3; weak D call: TRBD2 (6 bases). The V gene's germline CDR1 is ENHRY and CDR2 SYGVKD. The CDR3 has 14 residues. The CDR3 region is CAISKSGATDTQYF. The CDR3 nucleotides are TGTGCCATCAGTAAGTCGGGAGCGACAGATACGCAGTATTTT.

The CDR3 sequence: CSATPLGSDQPQHF. As DNA, the CDR3 is TGCAGTGCTACCCCCTTGGGATCCGATCAGCCCCAGCATTTT. J is TRBJ1-5 and V is TRBV20-1, with D unresolved. In germline, CDR1 is DFQATT, CDR2 SNEGSKA (reference sequence). The V and J ends lost 4 bases and 5 bases respectively, with 15 bases between them. The CDR3 spans 14 residues.

This clonotype was picked up a small number of times. J is TRBJ2-1 and V is TRBV7-9, with D possibly being TRBD1 (6 bases). This CDR3 spans 14 amino acids. The V and J ends lost 8 bases and 6 bases respectively, with 17 bases between them. CDR1 and CDR2 (germline): SEHNR, FQNEAQ (reference sequence). The CDR3 sequence is CASCQGGSVNEQFF. DNA for the CDR3: TGTGCCAGCTGCCAAGGGGGTAGCGTCAATGAGCAGTTCTTC.

V gene TRBV11-2 combines with J gene TRBJ2-6; 7 bases are shared with TRBD1. Germline V CDR1 and CDR2: SGHAT, FQNNGV. J was trimmed by 3 bases and V by 4 bases; bases with no gene match: 12. This CDR3 is 18 amino acids long. DNA for the CDR3: TGTGCCAGCAGCTCGCGACGACAGGGTTTCTATGGGGCCAACGTCCTGACTTTC. Amino acid sequence: CASSSRRQGFYGANVLTF.

The rearrangement joins TRBV6-5 to TRBJ2-7; D not certain. Trimming took off 1 base at V and 4 bases at J, with 11 bases between the two ends. Germline loops: CDR1 MNHEY, CDR2 SVGAGI. The CDR3 covers 14 residues. This CDR3 reads CASSYLNERYEQYF. CDR3 nucleotides: TGTGCCAGCAGTTACTTAAATGAACGGTACGAGCAGTACTTC.

CDR3 residues: CASSQVFELDETHNEQFF. In nucleotides, the CDR3 is TGCGCCAGCAGCCAAGTTTTCGAACTAGATGAGACCCACAATGAGCAGTTCTTC. The V and J genes are TRBV4-3 and TRBJ2-1, with D possibly TRBD2 on 5 matching bases. Trimming shortened V by 1 base and J by 5 bases, and 21 bases separated the two germline ends. CDR3 length equals 18 residues. Germline CDR1 and CDR2: LGHNA and YSLEER.

The rearrangement joins TRBV5-1 to TRBJ1-2; perhaps TRBD1 as D (5 bases). Per the germline V gene, CDR1 is SGHRS and CDR2 is YFSETQ. V was shortened by 5 bases and J by 5 bases, with 16 bases between the two germline ends. The CDR3 spans 14 residues. The CDR3 DNA sequence: TGCGCCAGCAGAAACCAACAGGCGGGTTATGGCTACACCTTC. This gives the protein CASRNQQAGYGYTF.

This chain joins TRBV13 and TRBJ2-6, with D unresolved. Germline CDR1 is PRHDT and CDR2 is FYEKMQ (reference sequence). The CDR3 totals 16 residues. Trimming left V 2 bases short and J 1 base short, with 9 bases between. CDR3 sequence (DNA): TGTGCCAGCAGCTTATGGGAAAAGTCTGGGGCCAACGTCCTGACTTTC. It specifies CASSLWEKSGANVLTF.

The CDR3 coding sequence is TGTGCCAGCAGCCCAGGAGATGGGCAGTATTTT. This translates into CASSPGDGQYF. The J gene is TRBJ2-3, the V gene TRBV27; D remains ambiguous. The germline V and J ends were trimmed by 6 bases and 11 bases, with 12 bases remaining between them. The CDR3 is 11 amino acids. In germline, CDR1 is MNHEY, CDR2 SMNVEV (reference sequence).

V gene TRBV12-3 or TRBV12-4 combines with J gene TRBJ2-1, with TRBD2 identical over 8 bases. J lost 4 bases, V lost 7 bases, and 9 bases had no gene match. CDR3 length: 15 amino acids. CDR3 sequence reads: CASTPGTRNYNEQFF. The CDR3 DNA follows: TGTGCCAGCACTCCCGGGACTAGGAATTACAATGAGCAGTTCTTC.

This clonotype has just a few counts. This sequence joins TRBV20-1 and TRBJ1-4; possible D gene TRBD1, 5 bases. The CDR3 has 13 residues. In germline, CDR1 is DFQATT, CDR2 SNEGSKA (reference sequence). The ends were cut back, 3 bases at V and 7 bases at J, with 12 bases in the middle. CDR3 sequence reads: CSASMGGGEKLFF. CDR3 DNA: TGCAGTGCTAGTATGGGGGGAGGTGAAAAACTGTTTTTT.

The rearrangement joins TRBV20-1 to TRBJ1-5; D is undetermined. Per germline, CDR1 DFQATT and CDR2 SNEGSKA (reference sequence). This CDR3 spans 13 amino acids. Trimming removed 0 bases at V and 0 bases at J, with 3 bases between. The CDR3 spells CSARDPSNQPQHF. In nucleotides, the CDR3 is TGCAGTGCTAGAGATCCTAGCAATCAGCCCCAGCATTTT.

There are a few counts of this clonotype. V gene TRBV19 combines with J gene TRBJ1-2, with TRBD1 identical over 7 bases. Unmatched junction bases numbered 7, after V lost 4 bases and J lost 2 bases. Germline V gene data show CDR1 as LNHDA and CDR2 as SQIVND (reference sequence). This CDR3 has 15 residues. CDR3: CASSRWDSGNYGYTF. As DNA, the CDR3 is TGTGCCAGTAGTAGGTGGGACAGTGGCAACTATGGCTACACCTTC.

J is TRBJ2-5 and V is TRBV12-3 or TRBV12-4, with D possibly being TRBD1 (5 bases). The J call may be mistaken, given a closer DNA end match to TRBJ2-7. The CDR3 loop spans 12 amino acids. The CDR3, as DNA: TGTGCCAGCATGACAGCTTCCTACGAGCAGTACTTC. It translates to CASMTASYEQYF.

The chain recombines TRBV20-1 with TRBJ1-5; D ambiguous. There are 13 residues in the CDR3. The ends were cut back, 2 bases at V and 5 bases at J, with 10 bases in the middle. Germline V gene lookup returns CDR1 DFQATT and CDR2 SNEGSKA (reference sequence). CDR3 nucleotide sequence: TGCAGTGCTAGACTAGATGCCTATCAGCCCCAGCATTTT. This codes for CSARLDAYQPQHF.

The chain carries TRBV7-6 and TRBJ2-7; D is ambiguous. In germline, CDR1 is SGHVS, CDR2 FNYEAQ. The CDR3 runs 13 residues. V shed 3 bases and J shed 3 bases, with 9 bases lying between them. The CDR3 spells CASSFRWDYEQYF. CDR3 sequence (DNA): TGTGCCAGCAGCTTTCGTTGGGACTACGAGCAGTACTTC.

CDR3 DNA sequence: TGCGCCAGCAGCTTGGATGGGGCTGGTGAGCCCCAGCATTTT. This translates into CASSLDGAGEPQHF. J is TRBJ1-5 and V is TRBV5-1; D perhaps matches TRBD1 (5 bases). The CDR3 runs 14 residues. Looked up from germline, CDR1 is SGHRS and CDR2 is YFSETQ. V lost 0 bases and J lost 8, with 12 bases in between.

As regards this clonotype: Here the CDR3 omits its conserved ending phenylalanine or tryptophan, so a read error is the likely source. The genes are TRBV7-2 and TRBJ2-1, with 8 positions matching TRBD2. This CDR3 region has 15 residues. V lost 5 bases and J lost 6; bases outside the gene matches: 9. Germline V CDR1 and CDR2: SGHTA, FQGNSA. CDR3 sequence: CASSKVSGEGNEQFV. CDR3 nucleotide sequence: TGTGCCAGCAGCAAAGTTAGCGGGGAGGGCAATGAGCAGTTCGTC.

The chain uses TRBV30 and TRBJ1-1; 7 nucleotides align to TRBD1. This CDR3 has 14 residues. Germline CDR1 GTSNPN, CDR2 SVGIG (reference sequence). The trim removed 2 bases at V and 6 bases at J, leaving 9 bases unmatched. The CDR3 nucleotides are TGTGCCTGGAGTTCGGGACAGACCGACCCTGAAGCTTTCTTT. It translates to CAWSSGQTDPEAFF.

The rearrangement links TRBV12-3 or TRBV12-4 to TRBJ2-1, with 9 positions matching TRBD2. The CDR3 length is 14 residues. After removal of 4 bases from V and 5 bases from J, the junction contained 3 bases not matched to a gene. CDR3 sequence reads: CASSWLAGHNEQFF. The CDR3 DNA reads TGTGCCAGCAGTTGGCTAGCGGGGCACAATGAGCAGTTCTTC.

CDR3 nucleotides: TGCAGCGTTCGGAACAGGGGGAACTCCTACGAGCAGTTCTTC. Its translation: CSVRNRGNSYEQFF. This chain connects TRBV29-1 to TRBJ2-1; 8 bases line up with TRBD1. The trim removed 5 bases at V and 10 bases at J, leaving 13 bases unmatched. This CDR3 is 14 amino acids long. Looked up from germline, CDR1 is SQVTM and CDR2 is ANQGSEA.

The chain links TRBV6-2 or TRBV6-3 to TRBJ1-6; D not certain. Germline assignment: CDR1 MNHEY and CDR2 SVGEGT. Between the trimmed V and J ends, which lost 2 bases and 6 bases, there was a span of 14 bases. The CDR3 is 16 amino acids. CDR3 region: CASSYMASDFNSPLHF. The CDR3 nucleotides are TGTGCCAGCAGTTACATGGCCTCCGACTTTAATTCACCCCTCCACTTT.

The genes are TRBV6-1 and TRBJ1-5; D unclear. With 6 bases removed from V and 5 bases from J, the gap between germline ends came to 20 bases. This CDR3 has 16 amino acids. CDR1 and CDR2 from the germline V gene are MNHNS and SASEGT. The CDR3 DNA follows: TGTGCCAGCAGACCCCCCGGCGGCCGTGGGGATCAGCCCCAGCATTTT. It yields the protein CASRPPGGRGDQPQHF.

The chain links TRBV5-1 to TRBJ2-3, with 11 bases aligning to TRBD2. Trimming cost V 7 bases and J 4 bases; bases outside gene matches: 8. From germline, CDR1 is SGHRS and CDR2 YFSETQ. The CDR3 runs 15 residues. This CDR3 reads CASCYGLAGADTQYF. In nucleotides, the CDR3 is TGCGCCAGCTGTTATGGACTAGCGGGTGCAGATACGCAGTATTTT.